The rows below give T cell receptor beta chains drawn from one sample of a study of shared clonotypes between healthy human individuals. The method was immunoSEQ multiplex PCR; TCRdb's version includes in-frame clones alone and lacks a portion of them. The repertoire consists of a few hundred thousand clones, with 90% to 98% occurring once and the leading ten covering around 0.3%. The sequenced sample consisted of memory CD8+ T cells sorted from blood. All receptors derive from a man aged 25 to 40 in good health. CDR3s leave out the opening cysteine and the closing phenylalanine or tryptophan. The order of the fields is CDR3 protein, clone size, V gene, CDR3 length, J gene. Rows may omit the clone size; those that give it use once, few, many or a size class.

CDR3aa: ASRPGGARVGEQY
abundance: -
v_gene: TRBV5-4
len: 13
j_gene: TRBJ2-7

CDR3aa: ASSWIRYSGNTIY
abundance: -
v_gene: TRBV7-9
len: 13
j_gene: TRBJ1-3

CDR3aa: AISAAGTSGSHEQY
abundance: -
v_gene: TRBV10-3
len: 14
j_gene: TRBJ2-7

CDR3aa: AISEPTSSGELF
abundance: -
v_gene: TRBV10-3
len: 12
j_gene: TRBJ2-2

CDR3aa: ASSTGPYGYT
abundance: -
v_gene: TRBV6-5
len: 10
j_gene: TRBJ1-2

CDR3aa: ASRYRGKGTEAF
abundance: -
v_gene: TRBV6-5
len: 12
j_gene: TRBJ1-1

CDR3aa: ASSRTSGSPYEQY
abundance: -
v_gene: TRBV28
len: 13
j_gene: TRBJ2-7

CDR3aa: ASSLGTGNTGELF
abundance: -
v_gene: TRBV5-4
len: 13
j_gene: TRBJ2-2

CDR3aa: ASSLKWEGSEQF
abundance: -
v_gene: TRBV13
len: 12
j_gene: TRBJ2-1

CDR3aa: ASSVFRDNTEAF
abundance: -
v_gene: TRBV2
len: 12
j_gene: TRBJ1-1

CDR3aa: ASSRQGSGNTIY
abundance: -
v_gene: TRBV7-9
len: 12
j_gene: TRBJ1-3

CDR3aa: ASSPGLISYEQY
abundance: -
v_gene: TRBV11-2
len: 12
j_gene: TRBJ2-7

CDR3aa: ASSYTGTVNNEQF
abundance: -
v_gene: TRBV7-2
len: 13
j_gene: TRBJ2-1

CDR3aa: ASSIRTGANTEAF
abundance: -
v_gene: TRBV19
len: 13
j_gene: TRBJ1-1

CDR3aa: ASSLGAPQETQY
abundance: -
v_gene: TRBV5-1
len: 12
j_gene: TRBJ2-5

CDR3aa: ASSLQDRDYGYT
abundance: -
v_gene: TRBV5-8
len: 12
j_gene: TRBJ1-2

CDR3aa: ASSLRIAGVADTQY
abundance: -
v_gene: TRBV5-4
len: 14
j_gene: TRBJ2-3

CDR3aa: ASSPLLDRPRNQPQH
abundance: -
v_gene: TRBV19
len: 15
j_gene: TRBJ1-5

CDR3aa: ASSLARNEQF
abundance: -
v_gene: TRBV5-6
len: 10
j_gene: TRBJ2-1

CDR3aa: ASSDLSSGSYEQY
abundance: -
v_gene: TRBV7-9
len: 13
j_gene: TRBJ2-7

CDR3aa: AISESLGDRVDYGYT
abundance: -
v_gene: TRBV10-3
len: 15
j_gene: TRBJ1-2

CDR3aa: ASSQGIQGRMNTEAF
abundance: -
v_gene: TRBV4-1
len: 15
j_gene: TRBJ1-1

CDR3aa: ASSQGTGGYSNQPQH
abundance: -
v_gene: TRBV4-2
len: 15
j_gene: TRBJ1-5

CDR3aa: ASSPGTARGLAKNIQY
abundance: once
v_gene: TRBV4-1
len: 16
j_gene: TRBJ2-4

CDR3aa: ASSDGDGGSGNTIY
abundance: -
v_gene: TRBV2
len: 14
j_gene: TRBJ1-3

CDR3aa: ASIKGSSGLHEQY
abundance: -
v_gene: TRBV2
len: 13
j_gene: TRBJ2-7

CDR3aa: ASSLGISGYQETQY
abundance: -
v_gene: TRBV7-2
len: 14
j_gene: TRBJ2-5

CDR3aa: ASSSTLVYYGYT
abundance: -
v_gene: TRBV7-9
len: 12
j_gene: TRBJ1-2

CDR3aa: ASSSRTGALSNQPQH
abundance: -
v_gene: TRBV28
len: 15
j_gene: TRBJ1-5

CDR3aa: ASSLSLASGSSKAKNIQY
abundance: -
v_gene: TRBV27
len: 18
j_gene: TRBJ2-4

CDR3aa: ATSRDYRLPY
abundance: -
v_gene: TRBV15
len: 10
j_gene: TRBJ2-4

CDR3aa: ASSFSGLFNSDIQY
abundance: once
v_gene: TRBV5-1
len: 14
j_gene: TRBJ2-4

CDR3aa: ASCAGSCTDTQY
abundance: -
v_gene: TRBV6-5
len: 12
j_gene: TRBJ2-3

CDR3aa: ASSLVQHLNTEAF
abundance: -
v_gene: TRBV7-8
len: 13
j_gene: TRBJ1-1

CDR3aa: ASSEWGTGGSLAKNIQY
abundance: -
v_gene: TRBV10-2
len: 17
j_gene: TRBJ2-4

CDR3aa: ASRQGLGQPQH
abundance: -
v_gene: TRBV6-5
len: 11
j_gene: TRBJ1-5

CDR3aa: ASSLARGQADTQY
abundance: -
v_gene: TRBV5-1
len: 13
j_gene: TRBJ2-3

CDR3aa: ASSLLPGQGAF
abundance: -
v_gene: TRBV11-3
len: 11
j_gene: TRBJ1-1

CDR3aa: ASSFLGIPGETQY
abundance: -
v_gene: TRBV7-2
len: 13
j_gene: TRBJ2-5

CDR3aa: ASSLLAIGDEKLF
abundance: -
v_gene: TRBV7-9
len: 13
j_gene: TRBJ1-4

CDR3aa: ASSWGLTNEKLF
abundance: -
v_gene: TRBV4-1
len: 12
j_gene: TRBJ1-4

CDR3aa: SVGGVYGTEAF
abundance: -
v_gene: TRBV29-1
len: 11
j_gene: TRBJ1-1

CDR3aa: ASMSTGGHSYEQY
abundance: -
v_gene: TRBV14
len: 13
j_gene: TRBJ2-7

CDR3aa: ASSGLAGTYEQY
abundance: -
v_gene: TRBV25-1
len: 12
j_gene: TRBJ2-7

CDR3aa: ASSIGTGLTLRYGYT
abundance: -
v_gene: TRBV19
len: 15
j_gene: TRBJ1-2

CDR3aa: ASSTTGEGGYT
abundance: -
v_gene: TRBV28
len: 11
j_gene: TRBJ1-2

CDR3aa: ASRGGTGRYEQY
abundance: -
v_gene: TRBV6-5
len: 12
j_gene: TRBJ2-7

CDR3aa: ASRELPGLSKNEQF
abundance: -
v_gene: TRBV6-1
len: 14
j_gene: TRBJ2-1

CDR3aa: ASSYGLADYEQY
abundance: -
v_gene: TRBV7-9
len: 12
j_gene: TRBJ2-7

CDR3aa: ASSYSTLYNSPLH
abundance: -
v_gene: TRBV6-5
len: 13
j_gene: TRBJ1-6

CDR3aa: ASSSLAGVPYEQY
abundance: -
v_gene: TRBV4-1
len: 13
j_gene: TRBJ2-7

CDR3aa: ASSLVSGSGSSYEQY
abundance: -
v_gene: TRBV7-2
len: 15
j_gene: TRBJ2-7

CDR3aa: AWSVPTDPYYEQY
abundance: -
v_gene: TRBV30
len: 13
j_gene: TRBJ2-7

CDR3aa: ASSPSGLEWNEQF
abundance: -
v_gene: TRBV7-9
len: 13
j_gene: TRBJ2-1

CDR3aa: ASSTSPTEAF
abundance: once
v_gene: TRBV28
len: 10
j_gene: TRBJ1-1

CDR3aa: ASSLETGTSGRSTDTQY
abundance: -
v_gene: TRBV19
len: 17
j_gene: TRBJ2-3

CDR3aa: AWSPLAGVSTDTQY
abundance: -
v_gene: TRBV30
len: 14
j_gene: TRBJ2-3

CDR3aa: ASSQEGTSGTDTQY
abundance: once
v_gene: TRBV4-2
len: 14
j_gene: TRBJ2-3